Listed below are T cell receptor beta chains from one sample, sequenced in a study of identical twins. TCRdb ran MiXCR on the 5' RACE reads and lists one entry per CDR3 protein. The sample shows about 520,000 distinct CDR3 sequences, about 20% of them seen only once. The same data also went into a second study, on T cells expressing NK-cell markers.

The source material was CD4+ T cells sorted from blood. These receptors all stem from a woman aged 18-30 years in good health. Each CDR3 is given with its conserved first and last residue. D genes are given only for firm matches. Not all rows give a size; the values are once, few, many and, for expanded clones, a class.

d_gene,v_gene,abundance,j_gene,CDR3aa,CDR3nt
TRBD1,TRBV7-9,.,TRBJ1-5,CAGSSQGQGNQPQHF,TGTGCCGGCAGCAGTCAGGGACAGGGTAATCAGCCCCAGCATTTT
TRBD2,TRBV10-3,.,TRBJ2-2,CASREGGTGELFF,TGTGCCAGTCGGGAGGGGGGCACCGGGGAGCTGTTTTTT
TRBD2,TRBV10-3,once,TRBJ2-7,CAISEGVAGYLAGVDF,TGTGCCATCAGTGAGGGGGTAGCGGGGTACCTCGCCGGGGTGGACTTC
.,TRBV11-2,few,TRBJ2-1,CASSLGPYGDEQFF,TGTGCCAGCAGCTTAGGACCCTACGGAGATGAGCAGTTCTTC
.,TRBV2,few,TRBJ2-5,CASSNDLGETQYF,TGTGCCAGCAGTAATGATTTGGGAGAGACCCAGTACTTC
TRBD1,TRBV20-1,few,TRBJ2-7,CSASRQGVYEQYF,TGCAGTGCTAGTAGGCAGGGGGTTTACGAGCAGTACTTC
.,TRBV12-3/TRBV12-4,few,TRBJ2-1,CASSSTTSRYNEQFF,TGTGCCAGCAGTTCAACGACCTCACGTTACAATGAGCAGTTCTTC
.,TRBV7-9,.,TRBJ2-1,CASSPGTFVSYNEQFF,TGTGCCAGCAGCCCCGGGACGTTTGTCTCCTACAATGAGCAGTTCTTC
TRBD1,TRBV6-5,once,TRBJ1-1,CASSSRDRGEAFF,TGTGCCAGCAGTTCCAGGGACAGGGGAGAAGCTTTCTTT
.,TRBV6-5,.,TRBJ2-5,CASSYLGNQETQYF,TGTGCCAGCAGTTACCTTGGGAACCAAGAGACCCAGTACTTC
.,TRBV5-1,many,TRBJ1-3,CASSVDIQSSGNTIYF,TGCGCCAGCAGCGTGGATATTCAGAGCTCTGGAAACACCATATATTTT
TRBD1,TRBV27,many,TRBJ1-2,CASSPTGNYGYTF,TGTGCCAGCAGTCCGACAGGGAACTATGGCTACACCTTC
.,TRBV20-1,.,TRBJ2-5,CSAVGWGETQYF,TGCAGTGCGGTTGGATGGGGAGAGACCCAGTACTTC
.,TRBV20-1,.,TRBJ1-1,CSARRAQPEAFF,TGCAGTGCTAGACGCGCTCAGCCTGAAGCTTTCTTT
TRBD2,TRBV9,.,TRBJ2-5,CASSRRTSGGKWEETQYF,TGTGCCAGCAGCCGGAGGACTAGCGGGGGGAAATGGGAAGAGACCCAGTACTTC
TRBD2,TRBV7-2,.,TRBJ2-5,CASSSFSGDPQETQYF,TGTGCCAGCAGCTCGTTTAGCGGGGACCCCCAAGAGACCCAGTACTTC
TRBD1,TRBV11-2,few,TRBJ1-6,CASSSGRGTGRTTSVGSPLHF,TGTGCCAGCAGCTCGGGTCGAGGGACAGGGCGGACTACGAGTGTTGGTTCACCCCTCCACTTT
.,TRBV11-1,.,TRBJ2-2,CASSFRDPRTQGRNTGELFF,TGTGCCAGCAGCTTCCGAGATCCGAGGACGCAAGGAAGGAACACCGGGGAGCTGTTTTTT
.,TRBV30,many,TRBJ2-3,CAWSGISTDTQYF,TGTGCCTGGAGCGGGATCTCCACAGATACGCAGTATTTT
TRBD1,TRBV10-3,few,TRBJ1-6,CAISGGQGANSPLHF,TGTGCCATCAGTGGGGGACAGGGAGCGAATTCACCCCTCCACTTT
.,TRBV20-1,few,TRBJ2-1,CSPEGGRSYNEQFF,TGCAGTCCCGAGGGGGGCAGATCCTACAATGAGCAGTTCTTC
.,TRBV10-3,.,TRBJ2-7,CAIGGGASYEQYF,TGTGCCATCGGAGGGGGGGCGAGCTACGAGCAGTACTTC
.,TRBV11-2,few,TRBJ2-1,CASSLELAVHEQFF,TGTGCCAGCAGCTTAGAACTAGCTGTCCATGAGCAGTTCTTC
TRBD1,TRBV29-1,.,TRBJ2-3,CSVESTGDYTDTQYF,TGCAGCGTTGAGTCAACAGGGGATTATACAGATACGCAGTATTTT
.,TRBV10-3,few,TRBJ2-7,CAPPCRGVIYEQYF,TGTGCCCCCCCGTGCAGGGGTGTGATCTACGAGCAGTACTTC
.,TRBV7-8,few,TRBJ1-1,CASSLLDEAFF,TGTGCCAGCAGCTTACTGGATGAAGCTTTCTTT
.,TRBV7-2,few,TRBJ2-1,CASSLQQGIYNEQFF,TGTGCCAGCAGCTTACAGCAGGGCATATACAATGAGCAGTTCTTC
.,TRBV5-1,.,TRBJ2-3,CASSFLSSSTDTQYF,TGCGCCAGCAGCTTCCTTAGCTCCAGCACAGATACGCAGTATTTT
.,TRBV30,.,TRBJ1-4,CAWNGRGIGEKLFF,TGTGCCTGGAATGGCAGGGGAATTGGGGAAAAACTGTTTTTT
.,TRBV6-1,.,TRBJ1-5,CASRQSLRNQPQHF,TGTGCCAGCAGACAATCGCTCCGCAATCAGCCCCAGCATTTT
.,TRBV7-2,few,TRBJ2-1,CASSSTQSSYNEQFF,TGTGCCAGCAGCTCAACTCAGAGCTCCTACAATGAGCAGTTCTTC
.,TRBV10-3,.,TRBJ2-7,CAISAGRGRNLDEQYF,TGTGCCATCAGTGCTGGTCGAGGGAGGAACCTCGACGAGCAGTACTTC
TRBD2,TRBV5-1,.,TRBJ2-3,CASSLEASGHSTDTQYF,TGCGCCAGCAGCTTGGAGGCTAGCGGGCATAGCACAGATACGCAGTATTTT
.,TRBV29-1,.,TRBJ1-4,CSVVYNGAEKLFF,TGCAGCGTTGTGTACAACGGGGCTGAAAAACTGTTTTTT
.,TRBV20-1,.,TRBJ1-6,CSAMEEGVSPLHF,TGCAGTGCAATGGAGGAGGGAGTTTCACCCCTCCACTTT
.,TRBV28,.,TRBJ2-3,CATGKDTQYF,TGTGCCACAGGCAAAGATACGCAGTATTTT
.,TRBV5-1,.,TRBJ2-2,CASSLATSTGELFF,TGCGCCAGCAGCTTGGCAACTTCAACCGGGGAGCTGTTTTTT
.,TRBV10-3,many,TRBJ2-5,CATSGQETQYF,TGTGCCACCAGCGGACAAGAGACCCAGTACTTC
.,TRBV12-3/TRBV12-4,few,TRBJ2-1,CASSLSGLQGNEQFF,TGTGCCAGCAGTTTAAGTGGTCTCCAGGGCAATGAGCAGTTCTTC
.,TRBV29-1,few,TRBJ2-3,CSVETTHTQYF,TGCAGCGTTGAGACTACCCATACGCAGTATTTT
.,TRBV15,few,TRBJ2-7,CATSRDRPTTEQYF,TGTGCCACCAGCAGAGATCGGCCCACCACCGAGCAGTACTTC
.,TRBV3-1,.,TRBJ1-6,CASSQDRGLYSPLHF,TGTGCCAGCAGCCAAGACAGGGGATTGTATTCACCCCTCCACTTT
.,TRBV10-3,few,TRBJ2-1,CAISERREQFF,TGTGCCATCAGTGAGAGGAGAGAGCAGTTCTTC
TRBD1,TRBV20-1,many,TRBJ2-7,CSAREGTGGNYEQYF,TGCAGTGCTAGAGAAGGGACAGGGGGTAACTACGAGCAGTACTTC
TRBD1,TRBV7-2,few,TRBJ1-2,CASSPDRGLGGYTF,TGTGCCAGCAGCCCGGACAGGGGGCTTGGGGGCTACACCTTC